A single TCR beta chain is shown here with its context. The PCR made use of 60 Vbeta and 13 Jbeta primers. Here immunoSEQ multiplex PCR was the method, and the copy in TCRdb shows in-frame clones only, minus some. Here the sample spans roughly 150,000 clones, around 82% being singletons. The sample originates from a study of cytomegalovirus exposure and HLA in healthy donors. CDR3 size: 14 residues. Germline CDR1 is SGDLS and CDR2 is YYNGEE. Losses at the gene ends were 7 bases for V and 2 bases for J; bases not matched to a gene: 8. This TCR was sampled from a woman between 45 and 65 years old in good health and CMV-seropositive. V usage is TRBV9 and J usage is TRBJ1-2, with 7 bases identical to TRBD1. Sequencing used PBMCs. The CDR3 spells CASQRGTANYGYTF. CDR3 bases: TGTGCCAGCCAGAGGGGGACAGCCAACTATGGCTACACCTTC.